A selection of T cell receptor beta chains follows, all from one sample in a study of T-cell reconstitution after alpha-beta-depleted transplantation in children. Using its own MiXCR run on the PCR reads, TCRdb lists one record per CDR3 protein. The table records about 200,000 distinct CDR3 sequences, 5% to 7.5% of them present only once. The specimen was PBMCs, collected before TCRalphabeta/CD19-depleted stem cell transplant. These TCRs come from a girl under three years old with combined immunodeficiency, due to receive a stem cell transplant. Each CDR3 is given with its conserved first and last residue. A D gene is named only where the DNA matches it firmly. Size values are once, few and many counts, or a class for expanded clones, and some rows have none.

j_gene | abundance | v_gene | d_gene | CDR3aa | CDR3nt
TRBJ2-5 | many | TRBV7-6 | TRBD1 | CASSRGQEETQYF | TGTGCCAGCAGCCGGGGACAGGAAGAGACCCAGTACTTC
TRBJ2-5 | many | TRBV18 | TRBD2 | CASSPPQRAGGQETQYF | TGTGCCAGCTCACCACCCCAAAGGGCGGGGGGCCAAGAGACCCAGTACTTC
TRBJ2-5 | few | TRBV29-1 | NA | CSVEEEAVETQYF | TGCAGCGTTGAAGAAGAAGCGGTTGAGACCCAGTACTTC
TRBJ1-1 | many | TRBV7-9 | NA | CASSLVGGSLNTEAFF | TGTGCCAGCAGCTTAGTCGGGGGTAGTTTGAACACTGAAGCTTTCTTT
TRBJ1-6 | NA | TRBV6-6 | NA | CASRAFNSPLHF | TGTGCCAGCAGGGCCTTCAATTCACCCCTCCACTTT
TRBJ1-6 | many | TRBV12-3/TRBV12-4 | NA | CASRPTGDRSPLHF | TGTGCCAGCAGACCGACCGGGGATCGTTCACCCCTCCACTTT
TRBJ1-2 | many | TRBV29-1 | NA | CSVEDTYTF | TGCAGCGTTGAGGATACGTACACCTTC
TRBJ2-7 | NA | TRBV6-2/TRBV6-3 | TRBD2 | CASSYSTRTSGDHLRYEQYF | TGTGCCAGCAGTTACTCGACTAGGACTAGCGGGGACCATCTACGATACGAGCAGTACTTC
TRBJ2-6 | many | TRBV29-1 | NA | CSGVDSASSGANVLTF | TGCAGCGGGGTGGACAGTGCTTCCTCTGGGGCCAACGTCCTGACTTTC
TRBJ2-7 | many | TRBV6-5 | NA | CASSYDVGGSYEQYF | TGTGCCAGCAGTTACGACGTAGGGGGGTCCTACGAGCAGTACTTC
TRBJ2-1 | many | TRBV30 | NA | CAWGTRSYNEQFF | TGTGCCTGGGGGACCCGCTCCTACAATGAGCAGTTCTTC
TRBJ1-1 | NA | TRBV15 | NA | CATSRESQLATEAFF | TGTGCCACCAGCAGAGAATCCCAACTGGCCACTGAAGCTTTCTTT
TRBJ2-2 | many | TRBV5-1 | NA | CASSPDRFAGELFF | TGCGCCAGCAGCCCGGACCGTTTCGCCGGGGAGCTGTTTTTT
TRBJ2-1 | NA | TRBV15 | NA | CATSRDRTNSYNEQFF | TGTGCCACCAGCAGAGATCGCACCAACTCCTACAATGAGCAGTTCTTC
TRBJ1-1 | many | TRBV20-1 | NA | CSARESQGKTEAFF | TGCAGTGCTAGAGAGAGCCAGGGGAAGACTGAAGCTTTCTTT
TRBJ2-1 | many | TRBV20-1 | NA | CSASADSHTYNEQFF | TGCAGTGCTAGTGCCGATTCCCATACTTACAATGAGCAGTTCTTC
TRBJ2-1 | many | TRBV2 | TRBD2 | CASRQDPAGVREQFF | TGTGCCAGCAGGCAGGATCCAGCGGGAGTGCGTGAGCAGTTCTTC
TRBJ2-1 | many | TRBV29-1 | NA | CSGGDIYNEQFF | TGCAGCGGGGGGGACATATACAATGAGCAGTTCTTC
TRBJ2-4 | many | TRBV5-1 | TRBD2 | CASSPGGNIQYF | TGCGCCAGCAGCCCGGGGGGGAACATTCAGTACTTC
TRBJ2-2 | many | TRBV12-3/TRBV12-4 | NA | CATPRAGGLTGELFF | TGTGCCACCCCGCGGGCAGGGGGGCTAACCGGGGAGCTGTTTTTT
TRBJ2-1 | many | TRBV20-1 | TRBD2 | CSASSSGRVGGEQFF | TGCAGTGCTAGCTCTAGCGGGAGAGTTGGTGGCGAGCAGTTCTTC
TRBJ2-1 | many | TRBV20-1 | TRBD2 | CSAPRLAGGQNEQFF | TGCAGTGCTCCCCGACTAGCGGGGGGGCAGAATGAGCAGTTCTTC
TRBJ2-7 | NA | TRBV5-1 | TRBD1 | CASSDSGTEIFYEQYF | TGCGCCAGCAGCGACTCCGGGACAGAGATTTTCTACGAGCAGTACTTC
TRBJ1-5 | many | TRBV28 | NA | CASRIPGPNQPQHF | TGTGCCAGCAGGATTCCGGGGCCCAATCAGCCCCAGCATTTT
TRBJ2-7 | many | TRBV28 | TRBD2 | CASNSLSGITYEQYF | TGTGCCAGCAACTCCCTTAGCGGGATAACCTACGAGCAGTACTTC
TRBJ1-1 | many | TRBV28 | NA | CASSRPWNTEAFF | TGTGCCAGCAGCCGGCCCTGGAACACTGAAGCTTTCTTT
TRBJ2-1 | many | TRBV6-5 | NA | CASSYSHYNEQFF | TGTGCCAGCAGTTACAGTCACTACAATGAGCAGTTCTTC
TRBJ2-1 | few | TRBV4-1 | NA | CASSQVGARGDEQFF | TGCGCCAGCAGCCAAGTGGGGGCGCGGGGAGATGAGCAGTTCTTC
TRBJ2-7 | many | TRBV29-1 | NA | CSVDTGNEQYF | TGCAGCGTTGACACAGGGAACGAGCAGTACTTC
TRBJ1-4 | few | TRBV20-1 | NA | CSASGEDATNEKLFF | TGCAGTGCTAGTGGAGAGGATGCAACTAATGAAAAACTGTTTTTT
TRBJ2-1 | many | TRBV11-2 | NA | CASSEQVGVYNEQFF | TGTGCCAGCAGCGAACAGGTGGGAGTCTACAATGAGCAGTTCTTC
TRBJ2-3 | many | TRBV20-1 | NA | CSARDQREPTDTQYF | TGCAGTGCTAGAGATCAAAGGGAGCCCACAGATACGCAGTATTTT
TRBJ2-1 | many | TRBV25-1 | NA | CASSEFDGMRNEQFF | TGTGCCAGCAGTGAATTTGACGGGATGCGCAATGAGCAGTTCTTC
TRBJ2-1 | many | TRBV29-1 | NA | CSVEVGDRYNEQFF | TGCAGCGTTGAGGTGGGGGATCGTTACAATGAGCAGTTCTTC
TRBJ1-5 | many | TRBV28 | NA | CASSLSQSQPQHF | TGTGCCAGCAGTTTATCTCAGAGCCAGCCCCAGCATTTT
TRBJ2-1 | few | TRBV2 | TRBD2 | CASTSGYSEQFF | TGTGCCAGCACTAGCGGCTACAGCGAGCAGTTCTTC
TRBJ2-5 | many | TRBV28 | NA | CASSLSSRGETQYF | TGTGCCAGCAGTTTAAGCTCCAGGGGTGAGACCCAGTACTTC
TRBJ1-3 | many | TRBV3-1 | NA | CASSQQGNTIYF | TGTGCCAGCAGCCAACAAGGAAACACCATATATTTT
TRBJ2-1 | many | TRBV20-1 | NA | CSARGAATTWGNEQFF | TGCAGTGCTAGAGGGGCGGCCACAACATGGGGGAATGAGCAGTTCTTC
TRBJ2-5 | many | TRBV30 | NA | CAWSRDFQETQYF | TGTGCCTGGAGTCGGGACTTCCAAGAGACCCAGTACTTC
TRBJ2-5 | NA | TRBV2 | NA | CASKGRYGNALETQYF | TGTGCCAGCAAAGGCCGATATGGGAATGCATTAGAGACCCAGTACTTC
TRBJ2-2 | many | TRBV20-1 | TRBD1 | CSAGPDRDNTGELFF | TGCAGTGCTGGGCCGGACAGGGATAACACCGGGGAGCTGTTTTTT